Below, one T cell receptor beta chain is given with its context. The data stem from a study of blood T cell repertoires in COVID-19. At the level of the study: COVID-19 samples from acute and convalescent phases originated in the United States, Italy and Spain. PBMCs, B-cell-depleted T cells, or T cells were the source of the cDNA or gDNA that made up the material.

In the authors' methods: Amplification of reference gene primers was used by the study to estimate nucleated cell counts. Using immunoSEQ multiplex PCR, the repertoire was profiled, and TCRdb retains in-frame clones only, with some absent. That table is the source of V, J and clone size, and D and trimming were worked out from the DNA. Among about 99,000 clones listed, 79% were seen once. The junction had 12 bases not matched to a gene; V was cut back by 4 bases and J by 5 bases. Per germline, CDR1 SGDLS and CDR2 YYNGEE. This CDR3 comprises 16 residues. The sequence was obtained from a woman of 80 years or more with active or convalescent COVID-19. Material: peripheral blood. The V gene is TRBV9, the J gene TRBJ2-5; 9 positions match TRBD1. This chain's CDR3 is CASSLNPSTGGETQYF. The CDR3 nucleotides are TGTGCCAGCAGCCTGAACCCATCGACAGGGGGGGAGACCCAGTACTTC.